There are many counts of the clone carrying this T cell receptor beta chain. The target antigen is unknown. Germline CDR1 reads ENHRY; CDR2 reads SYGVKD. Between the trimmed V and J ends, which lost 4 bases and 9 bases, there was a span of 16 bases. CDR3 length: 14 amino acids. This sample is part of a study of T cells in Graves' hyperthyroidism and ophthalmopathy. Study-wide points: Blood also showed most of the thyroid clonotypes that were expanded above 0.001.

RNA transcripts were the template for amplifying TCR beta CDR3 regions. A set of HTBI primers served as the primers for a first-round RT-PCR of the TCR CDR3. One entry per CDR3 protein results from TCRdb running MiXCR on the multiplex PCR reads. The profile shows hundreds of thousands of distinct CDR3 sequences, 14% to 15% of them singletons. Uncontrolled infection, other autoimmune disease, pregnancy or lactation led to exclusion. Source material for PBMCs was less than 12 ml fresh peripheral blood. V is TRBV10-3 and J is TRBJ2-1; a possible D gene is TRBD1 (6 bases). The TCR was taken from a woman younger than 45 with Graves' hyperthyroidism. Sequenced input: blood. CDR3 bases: TGTGCCATCAGTGCAGGGGAGAGATTCGGTGAGCAGTTCTTC. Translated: CAISAGERFGEQFF.